This TCR beta chain was found in a study of vaccination and CD4 T cells after COVID-19 (dated by TCRdb to between 2021 and 2024). With respect to the entire study: Every convalescent patient had a positive nasal swab PCR test for SARS-CoV-2, with mild disease in 8 to 10 patients and severe disease in one. Six males and four females were included in the convalescent cohort, with two Hispanic individuals, seven Caucasians, two Asians and one multiracial person represented. Each participant got two doses of either the Pfizer-BioNTech BNT162b2 vaccine (n=8) or the Moderna mRNA-1273 vaccine (n=2). Post-COVID blood samples from convalescent patients were collected a median of approximately 100 days after diagnosis, with a range of roughly 35 to 161 days. Post-vaccine blood samples were taken a median of about 70 days after the second vaccine dose, with a range of about 13 to 250 days. Three convalescent patients gave samples both early after vaccination (day 14) and late after vaccination (days 161 to 241). Culture stimuli were overlapping spike peptide pools from SARS-CoV-2 and from the common cold coronaviruses HCoV-NL63, HCoV-OC43 and HCoV-229E. Control cultures received a CEFX viral epitope pool as the positive control, an HIV-1 Nef peptide pool as the negative control, or no peptide. The spike-specific CD4+ TCR repertoire was compared before and after mRNA vaccination in fewer than eleven COVID-19 convalescent patients and a handful of infection-naive healthy vaccine recipients. On the study overall, not on this receptor specifically: Relatively few convalescent patients were included in the study, and early timepoints after natural infection were not analyzed. In convalescent patients, a median 86.3% of post-vaccine SARS-CoV-2-reactive clones were detected only after vaccination, and vaccine-specific priming was suggested by this finding. An increase in the median number of SARS-CoV-2-reactive clonotypes from 20 to 25 after infection to 38 after vaccination was observed, but the change was not found to be significant. Of the vaccine-specific clones in convalescent patients, 304 of 307, or nearly all, reacted only to SARS-CoV-2 spike and did not cross-react with common cold coronaviruses.

According to the study, the label for this sample's time point signals: late sampling 161 to 241 days after vaccination in three convalescent patients. The treatment or condition label corresponds to: roughly ten-day PBMC culture with coronavirus spike peptide pools or control peptides (ViraFEST assay). To expand antigen-specific T cells with peptide pools and then pick out the expanded clonotypes through TCR sequencing, the study relied on the ViraFEST assay. Positive SARS-CoV-2 PCR tests in the convalescent patients dated from March to December 2020, before Alpha, Beta and Delta variants emerged in the United States. Each well held more than 1.5 million PBMCs cultured in IMDM containing roughly 5.4% human AB serum and approximately 9.8 IU/ml IL-2, with about 10 ug/ml peptide pools added. On days 3 and 7, half of the culture medium was replaced with fresh IL-2-containing medium. CD4+ T cells were isolated after roughly 9 days of culture through negative selection using the EasySep CD4+ T cell isolation kit. PBMCs were separated from whole blood using Ficoll-Paque Plus gradient centrifugation and then either used fresh or cryopreserved at -140C. Culture conditions were generally each tested in triplicate wells.

Library creation used PCR. TCR sequencing of DNA from cultured CD4+ T cells used the Oncomine TCR Beta short-read assay at the Johns Hopkins FTIC core. Genomic DNA was extracted from the cultured CD4+ T cells with the QIAamp micro DNA kit. Oncomine TCR Beta libraries from cultured CD4+ T cells were pooled with unique dual indexes and sequenced on an Illumina iSeq 100. The original pipeline was this. Non-productive sequences were removed, and CDR3s that did not start with C, did not end with F or W, or were shorter than 7 amino acids were discarded. The MANAFEST web application was used to identify antigen-specific clonotypes by comparing peptide-stimulated wells against reference wells and other culture wells. An FDR below 0.05, an odds ratio above 5, and a productive frequency above 0.1% in at least two of three replicate wells were required for clones to be considered positive. A clonotype counted as cross-reactive if it showed significant expansion both in the SARS-CoV-2 spike wells and in at least one common cold coronavirus spike condition. CDR3 homology was assessed with Levenshtein distances (stringdist) and unrooted phylogenetic trees (ape) in R version 3.6.1. Clones were called with MiXCR by TCRdb after fastp trimmed the public reads at Q25, and only in-frame beta chains were retained. Rows are unified per CDR3 protein, each entry keeping the most common DNA and genes. These V and J calls derive from TCRdb rather than the authors' analysis. For this sample the table gives about 15,000 distinct CDR3 sequences, of which over 40% were detected only once. The ten largest clones take up over 10% of the sample.

Details on this clonotype: Its recognized antigen is unknown. The DNA is omitted, as the CDR3 cannot be located on it reliably, and the CDR3 follows TCRdb's listing.

The origin of this receptor is a human donor who had recovered from COVID-19. The material was CD4+ T cells from blood, cultured in vitro, obtained about 7 months after SARS-CoV-2 vaccination.

The CDR3 protein is CSAAPSQTSVYFCASSYSNQPQHF. The chain was built from TRBV20-1 and TRBJ1-5. The CDR3 numbers 24 residues from cysteine through phenylalanine. In the germline V gene (reference sequence), CDR1 corresponds to DFQATT and CDR2 to SNEGSKA.